The 30 T cell receptor beta chains presented below share a single source sample, sequenced in a study of blood T cell repertoires in COVID-19 (dated by TCRdb to about 2020). The library came from the immunoSEQ multiplex PCR assay. The source is immuneACCESS, and TCRdb retained only in-frame sequences with V and J called. Part of the clones is not carried over; for the studies checked, unresolved V genes explain less than half of this, and the remainder is unexplained. The sample table records 22,000 or so clones; roughly 89% of these occur just once. Approximately 8.1% of the sample is held by the ten biggest clonotypes. Sequenced sample: peripheral blood. These receptors all stem from a woman aged 60-75 years with active COVID-19.

The genes are TRBV5-1 and TRBJ2-7; 7 nucleotides line up with TRBD1. The J segment lost 2 bases and the V segment lost 0 bases, leaving 2 bases of the junction unmatched. CDR1 and CDR2 (germline): SGHRS, YFSETQ. The CDR3 loop spans 14 amino acids. CDR3 in amino acids: CASSLEGGAYEQYF. The DNA for the CDR3 is TGCGCCAGCAGCTTGGAAGGGGGCGCCTACGAGCAGTACTTC.

V usage is TRBV9 and J usage is TRBJ2-1; D is ambiguous. Between the trimmed V and J ends, which lost 3 bases and 10 bases, there was a span of 11 bases. The germline V gene encodes CDR1 SGDLS and CDR2 YYNGEE. The CDR3 runs to 12 residues. The CDR3: CASSALVGEQFF. CDR3 nucleotides: TGTGCCAGCAGCGCCCTGGTTGGCGAGCAGTTCTTC. Combining the CDR3 with reference TRBV9 and TRBJ2-1 gives the whole variable domain DSGVTQTPKHLITATGQRVTLRCSPRSGDLSVYWYQQSLDQGLQFLIQYYNGEERAKGNILERFSAQQFPDLHSELNLSSLELGDSALYFCASSALVGEQFFGPGTRLTVL.

This chain joins TRBV7-9 and TRBJ1-2; TRBD1 matches 12 bases. Germline V gene lookup returns CDR1 SEHNR and CDR2 FQNEAQ (reference sequence). This CDR3 contains 17 residues. V shed 7 bases, J shed 6 bases, and the junction held 15 bases outside the gene matches. The CDR3 reads CASIPTPGQGADHGYTF. The CDR3 nucleotides are TGTGCCAGCATCCCCACTCCGGGACAGGGGGCGGACCATGGCTACACCTTC.

The chain uses TRBV10-2 and TRBJ1-5, with 7 bases that match TRBD1. The CDR3 has 13 amino acids. Germline CDR1 reads WSHSY; CDR2 reads SAAADI. The J segment lost 6 bases and the V segment lost 6 bases, leaving 5 bases of the junction unmatched. CDR3 loop: CASREGAGQPQHF. In nucleotides, the CDR3 is TGCGCCAGCAGGGAGGGGGCCGGTCAGCCCCAGCATTTT.

This clone has a single count. This chain links TRBV2 with TRBJ2-7, with D unresolved. This CDR3 spans 14 amino acids. The germline V gene encodes CDR1 SNHLY and CDR2 FYNNEI. V was clipped by 5 bases and J by 3 bases, with 14 bases between them. CDR3 nucleotides: TGTGCCAGCAGTCCCCTCGGCGGTAGCTACGAGCAGTACTTC. Its protein is CASSPLGGSYEQYF.

The J gene is TRBJ1-1, the V gene TRBV18, with 7 bases lining up with TRBD1. The CDR3 length is 14 residues. Per the germline V gene, CDR1 is KGHSH and CDR2 is LQKENI. Trimming at V came to 4 bases and at J to 5 bases, leaving 7 bases not matched to a gene. The CDR3 nucleotides read TGTGCCAGCTCACGACAGGGTATCGAGACTGAAGCTTTCTTT. It codes for CASSRQGIETEAFF.

The chain is built from TRBV2 and TRBJ2-2; the D gene is possibly TRBD2 (5 bases). The CDR3 consists of 16 residues. The germline V and J ends were trimmed by 4 bases and 1 base, with 13 bases remaining between them. Per the germline V gene, CDR1 is SNHLY and CDR2 is FYNNEI. CDR3 DNA sequence: TGTGCCAGCAGTGGGAGGTCCGAGAAGAACACCGGGGAGCTGTTTTTT. Encoded protein: CASSGRSEKNTGELFF.

The genes are TRBV18 and TRBJ1-1; weak D call: TRBD1 (5 bases). The germline V gene encodes CDR1 KGHSH and CDR2 LQKENI. The CDR3 extends over 13 amino acids. Trimming took 3 bases from V and 4 from J, leaving 9 bases between them. The CDR3 here is CASSPQGGTEAFF. The CDR3 DNA reads TGTGCCAGCTCACCTCAGGGTGGCACTGAAGCTTTCTTT. The variable domain in full, completed from reference TRBV18 and TRBJ1-1, reads NAGVMQNPRHLVRRRGQEARLRCSPMKGHSHVYWYRQLPEEGLKFMVYLQKENIIDESGMPKERFSAEFPKEGPSILRIQQVVRGDSAAYFCASSPQGGTEAFFGQGTRLTVV.

The sample holds one count of this clone. The J gene is TRBJ2-1, the V gene TRBV11-2, with D perhaps matching TRBD1 (6 bases). The CDR3 loop spans 11 amino acids. The V gene lost 5 bases and the J gene lost 12 bases, with 11 bases spanning the gap. Germline CDR1 SGHAT, CDR2 FQNNGV. The CDR3 region is CASSPGTTQFF. The CDR3 DNA reads as TGTGCCAGCAGCCCCGGGACAACGCAGTTCTTC.

The V gene is TRBV27, the J gene TRBJ1-1; TRBD1 matches 8 bases. The junction had 10 bases not matched to a gene; V was cut back by 7 bases and J by 12 bases. Germline V CDR1 and CDR2: MNHEY, SMNVEV (reference sequence). This CDR3 has 12 amino acids. In DNA form, the CDR3 reads TGTGCCAGCACCGCAGGGGGCTGGGGGACTTTCTTT. Its translation: CASTAGGWGTFF.

This clone was detected only once. The V and J genes are TRBV5-1 and TRBJ1-2; 9 bases agree with TRBD1. With 1 base clipped from V and 7 bases from J, the junction kept 5 bases outside the gene matches. Germline V gene sequence: CDR1 SGHRS, CDR2 YFSETQ. This CDR3 has 14 residues. CDR3 DNA sequence: TGCGCCAGCAGCTTGAGTGGGACAGGGTCTGGCTACACCTTC. It codes for CASSLSGTGSGYTF.

The chain recombines TRBV19 with TRBJ1-5; TRBD1 is a possible D gene (6 bases). Trimming cost V 9 bases and J 0 bases, with 18 bases left between them. The CDR3 covers 16 residues. The V gene's germline CDR1 is LNHDA and CDR2 SQIVND (reference sequence). CDR3 sequence: CASDRGRGNSNQPQHF. The CDR3 nucleotides are TGTGCCAGCGACCGGGGAAGGGGGAATAGCAATCAGCCCCAGCATTTT.

This sequence joins TRBV27 and TRBJ1-5, with D uncertain. This CDR3 is built from 13 residues. V lost 6 bases and J lost 7, with 13 bases in between. Per germline, CDR1 MNHEY and CDR2 SMNVEV (reference sequence). This CDR3 is CASSVHGSQPQHF. The CDR3 DNA reads TGTGCCAGCAGCGTACATGGGAGCCAGCCCCAGCATTTT.

This chain connects TRBV5-6 to TRBJ2-2; 12 bases are shared with TRBD1. In germline, CDR1 is SGHDT, CDR2 YYEEEE. This CDR3 has 16 amino acids. V trimming: 5 bases; J trimming: 5 bases; junction bases outside the gene matches: 7. DNA for the CDR3: TGTGCCAGCAGTTCCGGGACAGGGGGCGGGACCGGGGAGCTGTTTTTT. Translating gives CASSSGTGGGTGELFF. Full variable domain (rest looked up from reference TRBV5-6 and TRBJ2-2): DAGVTQSPTHLIKTRGQQVTLRCSPKSGHDTVSWYQQALGQGPQFIFQYYEEEERQRGNFPDRFSGHQFPNYSSELNVNALLLGDSALYLCASSSGTGGGTGELFFGEGSRLTVL.

CDR3 residues: CASSILYEQFF. CDR3 coding DNA: TGTGCCAGTAGTATCTTATATGAGCAGTTCTTC. This chain joins TRBV19 and TRBJ2-1; D remains unclear. The V gene's germline CDR1 is LNHDA and CDR2 SQIVND (reference sequence). This CDR3 is 11 amino acids long. The V gene lost 3 bases and the J gene lost 8 bases, with 5 bases spanning the gap.

The CDR3 DNA sequence: TGTGCCAGCAGTTTCCGTTACAGCTACGAGCAGTACTTC. Translated: CASSFRYSYEQYF. The chain carries TRBV27 and TRBJ2-7; no reliable D call. Looked up from germline, CDR1 is MNHEY and CDR2 is SMNVEV (reference sequence). This CDR3 spans 13 amino acids. The V gene lost 3 bases and the J gene lost 3 bases, with 9 bases spanning the gap.

The chain couples TRBV5-1 to TRBJ1-2; D is perhaps TRBD1 (6 bases). Deletions cut 1 base from V and 4 bases from J, with 14 bases between. The CDR3 is 15 residues long. Germline V gene data show CDR1 as SGHRS and CDR2 as YFSETQ. The CDR3 reads CASSLLTGISYGYTF. CDR3 bases: TGCGCCAGCAGCTTGCTTACAGGGATTTCCTATGGCTACACCTTC.

The V and J genes are TRBV7-6 and TRBJ2-3, with 15 nucleotides matching TRBD2. CDR3 length: 16 amino acids. Germline assignment: CDR1 SGHVS and CDR2 FNYEAQ. V lost 1 base and J lost 10; bases outside the gene matches: 6. CDR3 DNA: TGTGCCAGCAGCTTAGGGACTAGCGGGGGGGCGTATCCGCAGTATTTT. Protein: CASSLGTSGGAYPQYF. The full variable domain, in which reference TRBV7-6 and TRBJ2-3 provide the parts outside the CDR3, is GAGVSQSPRYKVTKRGQDVALRCDPISGHVSLYWYRQALGQGPEFLTYFNYEAQQDKSGLPNDRFSAERPEGSISTLTIQRTEQRDSAMYRCASSLGTSGGAYPQYFGPGTRLTVL.

This chain connects TRBV9 to TRBJ1-2; TRBD1 agrees at 8 bases. This CDR3 comprises 16 residues. With V trimmed by 3 bases and J by 11 bases, 18 bases remained unmatched. Germline lookup yields CDR1 SGDLS and CDR2 YYNGEE. The CDR3 DNA reads TGTGCCAGCAGCGCTCAAGGGGGACAGGCCCACGACGGTTACACCTTC. Protein product: CASSAQGGQAHDGYTF.

The rearrangement joins TRBV10-3 to TRBJ1-2; D is uncertain. Trimming took off 3 bases at V and 3 bases at J, with 17 bases between the two ends. Germline V gene lookup returns CDR1 ENHRY and CDR2 SYGVKD. CDR3 size: 16 residues. Here the CDR3 DNA reads TGTGCCATCAGTGATTACCAGTCACCGCCTTACTATGGCTACACCTTC. It translates to CAISDYQSPPYYGYTF.

Note on this clone: Because it lacks the conserved phenylalanine or tryptophan at the end, this CDR3 is likely a read error. The DNA is omitted, as the CDR3 cannot be located on it reliably, and the CDR3 follows TCRdb's listing. The rearrangement joins TRBV6-7 to TRBJ1-3; TRBD1, as called in the table, went unchecked against the DNA. TRBV6-7 is an ORF for which the function is uncertain. The CDR3 adds up to 10 amino acids, both ends counted. The CDR3 is CASRYVTFRL.

The chain is built from TRBV6-6 and TRBJ2-7; no definite D call. The ends were cut back, 6 bases at V and 1 base at J, with 10 bases in the middle. The CDR3 is 13 residues long. The germline V gene encodes CDR1 MNHNY and CDR2 SVGAGI (reference sequence). CDR3 residues: CASSRQESYEQYF. In DNA form, the CDR3 reads TGTGCCAGCAGCCGTCAAGAGTCCTACGAGCAGTACTTC.

The rearrangement joins TRBV29-1 to TRBJ2-1, with 11 bases fitting TRBD2. Germline CDR1 is SQVTM and CDR2 is ANQGSEA. This CDR3 spans 15 amino acids. The J segment lost 7 bases and the V segment lost 4 bases, leaving 9 bases of the junction unmatched. The CDR3 spells CSVGQLAGVPNEQFF. CDR3 bases: TGCAGCGTTGGTCAACTAGCGGGGGTGCCTAATGAGCAGTTCTTC.

This sequence joins TRBV3-1 (or the pseudogene TRBV3-2) and TRBJ1-2; D ambiguous. The CDR3 is made up of 14 amino acids. Germline V lookup: CDR1 LGHDT, CDR2 YNNKEL (reference sequence). Trimming pared 0 bases from V and 4 bases from J, leaving 9 bases between. The CDR3 here is CASSQDSSLYGYTF. CDR3 bases: TGTGCCAGCAGCCAAGATAGCAGCCTCTATGGCTACACCTTC.

This chain links TRBV24-1 with TRBJ2-5; 7 bases align to TRBD2. Germline assignment: CDR1 KGHDR and CDR2 SFDVKD. CDR3 length: 15 residues. After removal of 4 bases from V and 6 bases from J, the junction contained 10 bases not matched to a gene. As DNA, the CDR3 is TGTGCCACCAGTGACCCGACTAGCCGGTCACAGACCCAGTACTTC. Its protein product is CATSDPTSRSQTQYF.

V usage is TRBV5-4 and J usage is TRBJ2-7; D is undetermined. The CDR3 is 15 residues long. From germline, CDR1 is SGHNT and CDR2 YYREEE (reference sequence). V shed 0 bases and J shed 0 bases, with 10 bases lying between them. The CDR3 DNA reads as TGTGCCAGCAGCTTGGTCGGCGGCAGCTCCTACGAGCAGTACTTC. It yields the protein CASSLVGGSSYEQYF.

In its sample, this clone was seen once. The CDR3 DNA reads as TGCGCCAGCAGCTTTCTGGGACACTCCTACGAGCAGTACTTC. Encoded protein: CASSFLGHSYEQYF. J is TRBJ2-7 and V is TRBV5-1; tentative D call: TRBD1 (6 bases). The V end lost 2 bases, the J end lost 0 bases, and 9 bases lay between the germline ends. The CDR3 covers 14 residues. From germline, CDR1 is SGHRS and CDR2 YFSETQ.

V and J are TRBV7-3 and TRBJ2-1; 7 nucleotides agree with TRBD1. Germline V gives CDR1 SGHTA, CDR2 FQGTGA. Losses at the gene ends were 4 bases for V and 4 bases for J; bases not matched to a gene: 7. The length of the CDR3 is 15 residues. The CDR3 bases are TGTGCCAGCAGCTCTACAGGGGTTCTATACAATGAGCAGTTCTTC. Encoded protein: CASSSTGVLYNEQFF.

V and J are TRBV5-1 and TRBJ1-3; D is ambiguous. With 5 bases removed from V and 4 bases from J, the gap between germline ends came to 13 bases. CDR1 and CDR2 (germline): SGHRS, YFSETQ. This CDR3 is 14 amino acids long. CDR3 sequence: CASRIGGSGNTIYF. The CDR3 DNA is TGCGCCAGCAGAATAGGAGGCTCGGGAAACACCATATATTTT.

The rearrangement links TRBV5-1 to TRBJ2-5; 11 bases are a match to TRBD2. The germline CDR1 and CDR2 sequences are SGHRS and YFSETQ. The CDR3 runs to 15 residues. Unmatched junction bases numbered 6, after V lost 3 bases and J lost 5 bases. CDR3 DNA: TGCGCCAGCAGCTCCGGGACTAGCGGACCGGAGACCCAGTACTTC. Its translation: CASSSGTSGPETQYF.